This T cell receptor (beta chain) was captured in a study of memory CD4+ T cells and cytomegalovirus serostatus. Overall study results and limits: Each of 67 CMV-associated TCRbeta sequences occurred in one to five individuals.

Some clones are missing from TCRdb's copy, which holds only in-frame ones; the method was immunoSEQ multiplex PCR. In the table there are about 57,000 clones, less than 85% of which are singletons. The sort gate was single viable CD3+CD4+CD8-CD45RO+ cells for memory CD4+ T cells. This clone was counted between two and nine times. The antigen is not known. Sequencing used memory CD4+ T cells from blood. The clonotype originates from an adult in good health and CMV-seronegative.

The CDR3 DNA is TGCAGCGTTGGGGAGGGAGGGAATCAGCCCCAGCATTTT. Translating it yields CSVGEGGNQPQHF. The rearrangement uses TRBV29-1 and TRBJ1-5, with unresolved D. Trimming pared 4 bases from V and 4 bases from J, leaving 11 bases between. The germline V gene encodes CDR1 SQVTM and CDR2 ANQGSEA. The CDR3 has 13 residues. The full variable domain, its missing parts supplied by reference TRBV29-1 and TRBJ1-5, is SAVISQKPSRDICQRGTSLTIQCQVDSQVTMMFWYRQQPGQSLTLIATANQGSEATYESGFVIDKFPISRPNLTFSTLTVSNMSPEDSSIYLCSVGEGGNQPQHFGDGTRLSIL.